This TCR beta chain was documented in a study of T cell changes during pregnancy in multiple sclerosis. From germline, CDR1 is MNHEY and CDR2 SVGAGI. The CDR3 is made up of 13 amino acids. The junction had 7 bases not matched to a gene; V was cut back by 7 bases and J by 5 bases. Sequencing used immunoSEQ multiplex PCR; TCRdb keeps in-frame clones, though not all of them. The sample has about 17,000 clones; 85% to 90% are singletons. This specimen was CD8+ T cells from peripheral blood mononuclear cells, taken in the third trimester of pregnancy. The chain recombines TRBV6-5 with TRBJ2-5, with 7 bases fitting TRBD2. The sequence derives from a female donor in good health, enrolled as a control in a pregnancy study. The DNA of the CDR3 is TGTGCCAGCACCTCTCCGGGGGGTGAGACCCAGTACTTC. It codes for CASTSPGGETQYF.